This T cell receptor beta chain is from a study of CD8 T cells in Susac syndrome. Random hexamers primed reverse transcription of about 0.5 to 1 ug RNA. Each CDR3 protein gets one entry after TCRdb re-called the immunoSEQ multiplex PCR reads with MiXCR. Here the sample spans under 200,000 distinct CDR3 sequences, 85% to 95% being singletons. Per germline, CDR1 SGHVS and CDR2 FQNEAQ. Unmatched junction bases numbered 8, after V lost 1 base and J lost 2 bases. This CDR3 contains 17 residues. The rearrangement uses TRBV7-8 and TRBJ2-3, with 8 bases lining up with TRBD2. This clonotype was obtained from a human donor with multiple sclerosis. Sequencing was done on a sample of CD8+ T cells from PBMCs. CDR3 nucleotide sequence: TGTGCCAGCAGCTTAGTTTTAGCGGGGCCCCACACAGATACGCAGTATTTT. It is translated as CASSLVLAGPHTDTQYF.